This TCR beta chain emerged from a study of T cells in Graves' hyperthyroidism and ophthalmopathy. Broader study findings: Within blood appeared most thyroid clonotypes that had expanded above 0.001.

It was uncontrolled infection, other autoimmune disease, pregnancy or lactation that excluded patients. Source material for PBMCs was over 7.5 ml fresh peripheral blood. Germline V CDR1 and CDR2: MDHEN, SYDVKM. The germline V and J ends were trimmed by 5 bases and 3 bases, with 16 bases remaining between them. The CDR3 covers 15 residues. This clonotype was seen many times. Antigen: not known. TCR beta CDR3 region amplification was performed from RNA transcripts. During a first-round RT-PCR of the TCR CDR3, the HTBI primer set was used. TCRdb itself ran the multiplex PCR reads through MiXCR, one entry per CDR3 protein. The sample has about 690,000 distinct CDR3 sequences, around 16% seen once.

This clonotype originated in a man between 45 and 60 years old with Graves' hyperthyroidism. Sequencing was done on a sample of blood. The chain is built from TRBV28 and TRBJ2-5; D perhaps matches TRBD1 (6 bases). In DNA, the CDR3 is TGTGCCAGCAGTCAATTCGGCCAGGGGAAAGAGACCCAGTACTTC. As protein: CASSQFGQGKETQYF.